These 6 T cell receptor beta chains were all obtained from the same sample, sequenced in a study of blood T cell repertoires in COVID-19. The assay was immunoSEQ multiplex PCR, and TCRdb's table has in-frame clones only and misses some. This sample has about 300,000 clones, with 85% to 90% found just once. Sequenced sample: peripheral blood. Receptors originate from a man in his 70s with acute or convalescent COVID-19.

V is TRBV5-1 and J is TRBJ2-2, with 12 bases matching TRBD2. The V and J ends lost 4 bases and 6 bases, in that order; junction bases with no gene match: 1. The CDR3 contains 14 residues. Germline-derived CDR1 and CDR2 are SGHRS and YFSETQ. The CDR3 is CASSPSGGAGELFF. DNA of the CDR3: TGCGCCAGCAGCCCTAGCGGGGGGGCCGGGGAGCTGTTTTTT.

This chain connects TRBV19 to TRBJ2-7; 12 bases agree with TRBD1. The CDR3 is 17 residues long. The V and J ends lost 6 bases and 2 bases, in that order; junction bases with no gene match: 11. Per the germline V gene, CDR1 is LNHDA and CDR2 is SQIVND (reference sequence). The CDR3 loop reads CASSVGTGGAKPYEQYF. In nucleotides, the CDR3 is TGTGCCAGTAGCGTCGGGACAGGGGGCGCGAAACCCTACGAGCAGTACTTC.

V usage is TRBV5-4 and J usage is TRBJ1-1; the match to TRBD1 covers 10 bases. The trim removed 5 bases at V and 5 bases at J, leaving 15 bases unmatched. Per germline, CDR1 SGHNT and CDR2 YYREEE (reference sequence). The CDR3 has 17 residues. The CDR3 region has the DNA TGTGCCAGCAGTCCGGGACAGGGGTTTGTTTCTATGACTGAAGCTTTCTTT. Translation gives CASSPGQGFVSMTEAFF.

On this clone itself: The sample has other DNA sequences that encode this CDR3 too. V usage is TRBV18 and J usage is TRBJ1-6; the D is unclear. The CDR3 length is 15 residues. Germline CDR1 and CDR2: KGHSH and LQKENI. V shed 3 bases and J shed 4 bases, with 10 bases lying between them. The CDR3 protein is CASSPPGSYNSPLHF. The CDR3 DNA reads TGTGCCAGCTCACCCCCCGGGTCGTATAATTCACCCCTCCACTTT.

This chain's CDR3 is CASSPTSGGAEELFF. The CDR3 bases are TGTGCCAGCAGTCCGACTAGCGGGGGGGCAGAGGAGCTGTTTTTT. This chain connects TRBV27 to TRBJ2-2; 14 nucleotides match TRBD2. The germline V gene has CDR1 MNHEY and CDR2 SMNVEV (reference sequence). With V trimmed by 5 bases and J by 10 bases, 6 bases remained unmatched. The CDR3 extends over 15 amino acids.

The rearrangement uses TRBV4-2 and TRBJ1-1, with 10 bases fitting TRBD1. Unmatched junction bases numbered 6, after V lost 5 bases and J lost 3 bases. Germline-derived CDR1 and CDR2 are LGHNA and YNFKEQ. The CDR3 consists of 15 residues. CDR3 DNA sequence: TGTGCCAGCAGCTACGGGACAGGGGATTACACTGAAGCTTTCTTT. Translating it yields CASSYGTGDYTEAFF.